This TCR beta chain stems from a study of shared clonotypes between healthy human individuals. Notes on the study in general: In general, naive subsets displayed greater estimated richness than memory subsets did. Clonotypes shared by all four sorted-subset donors had higher generation probabilities than non-shared clonotypes.

Samples underwent the assay at deep level. The repertoire was sequenced with immunoSEQ multiplex PCR; TCRdb's copy has only in-frame clones and lacks some. The sample holds 1.5 million to 2.5 million clones; roughly 95% are singletons and the top ten take under 1.5%. A note on this clone: Antigen unknown. An end of the junction differs from the germline gene, which may be a read error.

The V gene's germline CDR1 is PRHDT and CDR2 FYEKMQ (reference sequence). The CDR3 spans 16 residues. In the naive CD8 group, cells lacked CD45RO and were positively selected for CCR7, so terminally differentiated effector memory CD45RA+ cells were left out. The J gene is TRBJ2-3, the V gene TRBV13; 9 bases match TRBD2. This receptor was identified in a man younger than 30 in good health. Input material: naive CD8+ T cells sorted from blood. Here the CDR3 reads CASSRPFSGSTDTQYF. The DNA of the CDR3 is TGTGCCAGCAGCCGCCCCTTTAGCGGGAGCACCGATACGCAGTATTTT.